The next 14 T cell receptor beta chains were all read from a single sample in a study of blood T cell repertoires in COVID-19. Assay: immunoSEQ multiplex PCR; the TCRdb copy retains only in-frame clones and omits some. The sample includes tens of thousands of clones, around 83% seen only once; the top ten take roughly 5%. Material for sequencing was peripheral blood. These receptors all come from a man over 45 with active COVID-19.

The chain joins TRBV10-3 to TRBJ1-2; D is unresolved. The germline CDR1 and CDR2 sequences are ENHRY and SYGVKD. V lost 4 bases and J lost 6, with 12 bases in between. The CDR3 is 13 amino acids. The CDR3 spells CAISGGGGNGYTF. The CDR3 DNA reads as TGTGCCATCAGTGGGGGAGGTGGGAATGGCTACACCTTC.

This clone was observed a single time. The chain combines TRBV7-6 with TRBJ1-2, with D uncertain. The germline V gene has CDR1 SGHVS and CDR2 FNYEAQ. Trimming took 7 bases from V and 5 from J, leaving 26 bases between them. The CDR3 spans 17 residues. CDR3 bases: TGTGCCAGCAAACCTTCGAGGGTTATTTTGATGAGGTATGGCTACACCTTC. This encodes CASKPSRVILMRYGYTF.

J is TRBJ1-4 and V is TRBV9; D is unresolved. Germline V gives CDR1 SGDLS, CDR2 YYNGEE. This CDR3 is built from 14 residues. V was cut by 1 base and J by 0 bases, with 4 bases left in between. The CDR3 nucleotides are TGTGCCAGCAGCGTAAGCGCAACTAATGAAAAACTGTTTTTT. Its protein is CASSVSATNEKLFF.

As DNA, the CDR3 is TGTGCCAGCAGCAAAGAGATCGGGGGGCAAAGGAATGAAAAACTGTTTTTT. The encoded protein is CASSKEIGGQRNEKLFF. The chain couples TRBV21-1 to TRBJ1-4. TRBV21-1 constitutes a pseudogene. The CDR3 extends over 17 amino acids.

The chain employs TRBV6-6 and TRBJ1-4; 9 bases are a match to TRBD1. The CDR3 extends over 14 amino acids. V was pared by 5 bases and J by 11 bases, with 9 bases of the junction left unmatched. Germline V gene data show CDR1 as MNHNY and CDR2 as SVGAGI (reference sequence). CDR3: CASSKNRQGEKLFF. The CDR3 nucleotides read TGTGCCAGCAGTAAAAACCGACAGGGGGAGAAACTGTTTTTT.

This clone was picked up one time. The rearrangement joins TRBV4-1 to TRBJ2-1, with D unclear. V was trimmed by 0 bases and J by 9 bases, leaving 12 bases between them. The CDR3 loop spans 14 amino acids. CDR1 is MGHRA, CDR2 YSYEKL, per germline. The CDR3 bases are TGCGCCAGCAGCCAAGAGGCCCCAGATTTTGAGCAGTTCTTC. Translated: CASSQEAPDFEQFF.

The chain joins TRBV6-5 to TRBJ2-5; 7 bases align to TRBD2. This CDR3 contains 15 residues. The J segment lost 5 bases and the V segment lost 7 bases, leaving 13 bases of the junction unmatched. Germline V gene data show CDR1 as MNHEY and CDR2 as SVGAGI. The CDR3 DNA follows: TGTGCCAGCACTCTAGCGGCCCATCTCGCGGAGACCCAGTACTTC. Protein product: CASTLAAHLAETQYF.

The CDR3 DNA sequence: TGTGCCAGCAGTTACCGCGAGTACACTGAAGCTTTCTTT. Its translation is CASSYREYTEAFF. The rearrangement joins TRBV6-6 to TRBJ1-1; D not certain. This CDR3 spans 13 amino acids. Germline V gives CDR1 MNHNY, CDR2 SVGAGI (reference sequence). V was cut by 2 bases and J by 3 bases, with 7 bases left in between.

This sequence joins TRBV19 and TRBJ2-7; D is undetermined. Germline CDR1 reads LNHDA; CDR2 reads SQIVND (reference sequence). Trimming removed 7 bases at V and 4 bases at J, with 14 bases between. CDR3 length: 13 amino acids. CDR3 DNA sequence: TGTGCCAGTAAGTCGATAGTTGTTTACGAGCAGTACTTC. Residues: CASKSIVVYEQYF.

The V call is TRBV7-9, the J call TRBJ1-6, with 7 bases matching TRBD1. CDR1 and CDR2 from the germline V gene are SEHNR and FQNEAQ (reference sequence). J was trimmed by 4 bases and V by 1 base; bases with no gene match: 1. This CDR3 has 15 residues. CDR3 region: CASSLGGQYNSPLHF. The CDR3 DNA reads TGTGCCAGCAGCTTAGGGGGACAGTATAATTCACCCCTCCACTTT.

This rearrangement joins TRBV6-5 to TRBJ2-7; TRBD1 matches 8 bases. V dropped 4 bases and J dropped 3; count of bases not matched to a gene: 8. The germline CDR1 and CDR2 sequences are MNHEY and SVGAGI. This CDR3 region has 15 residues. CDR3 DNA: TGTGCCAGCAGTTCCACCGGGACAGGTCACTACGAGCAGTACTTC. Amino acid sequence: CASSSTGTGHYEQYF.

This chain links TRBV23-1 with TRBJ2-1, with TRBD2 identical over 7 bases. TRBV23-1 is identified as an open reading frame with a role that is uncertain. This CDR3 contains 17 residues. V was pared by 5 bases and J by 2 bases, with 12 bases of the junction left unmatched. CDR3 loop: CASSSLLLAQTYNEQFF. The CDR3 coding sequence is TGCGCCAGCAGTTCTCTCTTACTAGCGCAGACCTACAATGAGCAGTTCTTC.

The V gene is TRBV5-1, the J gene TRBJ2-5; D may be TRBD2 (6 bases). The CDR3 loop spans 13 amino acids. Trimming took 5 bases from V and 3 from J, leaving 11 bases between them. Germline assignment: CDR1 SGHRS and CDR2 YFSETQ. This chain's CDR3 is CASSPGLEETQYF. The CDR3 coding sequence is TGCGCCAGCAGTCCGGGACTCGAAGAGACCCAGTACTTC.

The CDR3 coding sequence is TGTGCCAGCAGCCAAGATCCGGGACTAGCGGGCCGCTCCTACAATGAGCAGTTCTTC. It translates to CASSQDPGLAGRSYNEQFF. This chain joins TRBV4-2 and TRBJ2-1; 12 nucleotides align to TRBD2. CDR3 size: 19 residues. CDR1 is LGHNA, CDR2 YNFKEQ, per germline. The trim removed 0 bases at V and 0 bases at J, leaving 6 bases unmatched.